The following is a TCR beta chain sequence with its context. Trimming stripped 6 bases from V and 6 bases from J, with 14 bases between. The CDR3 length is 13 residues. Germline values: CDR1 KGHSH, CDR2 LQKENI. Participants, about 18 to 90 years old, spanned under 30 US areas. Self-reported history from a screening survey and questionnaire set each donor's cohort. Repertoires were generated with immunoSEQ multiplex PCR, while TCRdb's copy carries only in-frame clones and drops some. The table has about 180,000 clones, over 70% seen once. This sample was taken from a study of blood T cell repertoires in COVID-19. Study-level information: The origin of the acute and convalescent COVID-19 samples was the United States, Italy and Spain. In each case, the material was cDNA or gDNA derived from T cells, B-cell-depleted T cells, or PBMCs.

Sequenced: PBMCs or T cells enriched from blood (not recorded which). The sequence derives from a woman aged 35 to 49 with acute COVID-19. The gene calls are TRBV18 and TRBJ1-2; D uncertain. The CDR3 coding sequence is TGTGCCAGCTCGCTCCTTCAACGGGATGGCTACACCTTC. Translating it yields CASSLLQRDGYTF.